A selection of T cell receptor beta chains follows, all from one sample in a study of shared clonotypes between healthy human individuals. Method: immunoSEQ multiplex PCR; TCRdb's copy keeps in-frame clones and lacks some. The sample comprises a few million clones, roughly 93% of which are singletons, and 0.39% rests with the top ten. Sequencing was carried out using naive CD4+ T cells from PBMCs. The receptors here all came from a man younger than 35 in good health. Some clones in this sample may be carry-over from other donors' samples. Each CDR3 is given with its conserved first and last residue. Each record gives: J gene, V gene, clone size, D gene, CDR3 DNA, CDR3 protein. The D gene is left open where the match is weak. Clone size is given for some rows only: seen once, a few or many times, or a class if the clone is expanded.

>TRBJ2-1|TRBV7-9|NA|TRBD2
TGTGCCAGCAGCTTATTCCCTAGCGGGAACTACAATGAGCAGTTCTTC
CASSLFPSGNYNEQFF
>TRBJ1-5|TRBV6-1|once|NA
TGTGCCAGCAGTGAAGTAGACTTCCCCAGCCAGCCCCAGCATTTT
CASSEVDFPSQPQHF
>TRBJ2-3|TRBV29-1|NA|NA
TGCAGCGCCGGAATAGGGGCCCGCACAGATACGCAGTATTTT
CSAGIGARTDTQYF
>TRBJ2-1|TRBV15|NA|NA
TGTGCCACCGAACTTAGTAGGGGGGCCTACAATGAGCAGTTCTTC
CATELSRGAYNEQFF
>TRBJ2-7|TRBV6-6|NA|NA
TGTGCCAGCAAGGAACAGGGTCTCAGCGAGCAGTACTTC
CASKEQGLSEQYF
>TRBJ2-5|TRBV5-1|NA|NA
TGCGCCAGCAGCTATAGCGCCCAAGAGACCCAGTACTTC
CASSYSAQETQYF
>TRBJ1-5|TRBV6-5|NA|NA
TGTGCCAGCAGCGGGGATAACAATCAGCCCCAGCATTTT
CASSGDNNQPQHF
>TRBJ2-1|TRBV28|NA|TRBD2
TGTGCCAGCAGCCTCCGTTGGGGTAGCGGGAGCAGTGGATCCTACAATGAGCAGTTCTTC
CASSLRWGSGSSGSYNEQFF
>TRBJ1-4|TRBV4-1|NA|NA
TGCGCCAGCAGCCCCCGTCCAACAGTTCGGACTAATGAAAAACTGTTTTTT
CASSPRPTVRTNEKLFF
>TRBJ2-7|TRBV5-1|NA|NA
TGCGCCAGCAGCTTAATGGCAGGGGCCGAGCAGTACTTC
CASSLMAGAEQYF
>TRBJ2-7|TRBV19|NA|NA
TGCGGCGTACCGGAGTACGAGCAGTACTTC
CGVPEYEQYF
>TRBJ1-1|TRBV2|NA|TRBD1
TGTGCCAGCAGCCTTACACCGGGACAGGGGAAAGTTGAAGCTTTCTTT
CASSLTPGQGKVEAFF
>TRBJ2-5|TRBV6-5|NA|TRBD2
TGTGCCAGCAGTTACGTCGGGGGGATCATGGAGACCCAGTACTTC
CASSYVGGIMETQYF
>TRBJ1-3|TRBV7-2|NA|NA
TGTGCCAGCAGCGAGACGGAAGGGAACACCATATATTTT
CASSETEGNTIYF
>TRBJ2-7|TRBV19|once|TRBD2
TGTGCCAGTAGTACAGGGACCCGGGGGGCCTACGAGCAGTACTTC
CASSTGTRGAYEQYF
>TRBJ2-1|TRBV9|NA|NA
TGTGCCAGCAGCTTCTTAGCGGAAGTCTTTGATGAGCAGTTCTTC
CASSFLAEVFDEQFF
>TRBJ2-3|TRBV7-3|NA|NA
TGTGCCAGCAGCTTTGGTAATGGTCCGGGGAGCACAGATACGCAGTATTTT
CASSFGNGPGSTDTQYF
>TRBJ2-7|TRBV18|NA|NA
TGTGCCAGCTCACGTACCGGGACTGATACCTACGAGCAGTACTTC
CASSRTGTDTYEQYF
>TRBJ1-1|TRBV18|few|NA
TGTGCCAGCTCACCAGACAGAGAGAACACTGAAGCTTTCTTT
CASSPDRENTEAFF
>TRBJ2-3|TRBV10-3|NA|NA
TGTGCCATCAGTGAGACTGCGGCATCACATACGCAGTATTTT
CAISETAASHTQYF
>TRBJ2-7|TRBV5-5|once|TRBD2
TGTGCCAGCAGCTTGTCTAGCGGGTACTCCTACGAGCAGTACTTC
CASSLSSGYSYEQYF
>TRBJ2-3|TRBV30|NA|TRBD2
TGTGCCTGGAGCGTAGTGGGCGGGGGTAGCACAGATACGCAGTATTTT
CAWSVVGGGSTDTQYF
>TRBJ2-5|TRBV29-1|NA|TRBD2
TGCAGCGTTGAAGCTGGGACTAGCGGGAGGTTCCATCCAGAGACCCAGTACTTC
CSVEAGTSGRFHPETQYF
>TRBJ1-1|TRBV5-4|NA|TRBD1
TGTGCCAGCAGCAAGGACAGGGAGGGCACTGAAGCTTTCTTT
CASSKDREGTEAFF
>TRBJ2-3|TRBV15|once|TRBD1
TGTGCCACCAGCACGAAGGGGGCAGGGAGATTTCGGGCTAGCACAGATACGCAGTATTTT
CATSTKGAGRFRASTDTQYF
>TRBJ2-7|TRBV7-9|NA|NA
TGTGCCAGCAGCCTCCCGGGGCGGAACGAGCAGTACTTC
CASSLPGRNEQYF
>TRBJ1-1|TRBV20-1|NA|NA
TGCAGGGGGGTGGCCGGGACTGAAGCTTTCTTT
CRGVAGTEAFF
>TRBJ2-1|TRBV6-6|NA|TRBD2
TGTGCCAGCAGTCCTCGTAGCGGGAGTTCGGGTAATGAGCAGTTCTTC
CASSPRSGSSGNEQFF
>TRBJ1-1|TRBV6-5|NA|NA
TGTGCCAGCAGTTACAGCGGGGTCCGGAACACTGAAGCTTTCTTT
CASSYSGVRNTEAFF
>TRBJ2-7|TRBV15|NA|NA
TGTGCCACCAGCAGAGGCGGGGCTACCGGTTCCTACGAGCAGTACTTC
CATSRGGATGSYEQYF
>TRBJ1-2|TRBV27|NA|NA
TGTGCCAGCAGTAGCCAGACAGCGATAGGGGGTGGCTACACCTTC
CASSSQTAIGGGYTF
>TRBJ1-1|TRBV20-1|NA|NA
TGCAGTGCAGGAAGAATTGAAGCTTTCTTT
CSAGRIEAFF
>TRBJ2-3|TRBV7-8|once|TRBD2
TGTGCCAGCAGCTTTATGGTAATAGCGGGAGTCTGGGTAGATACGCAGTATTTT
CASSFMVIAGVWVDTQYF
>TRBJ1-4|TRBV2|NA|TRBD1
TGTGCCAGCAGTGAATGGGCAGGGGGTGAAAAACTGTTTTTT
CASSEWAGGEKLFF
>TRBJ1-4|TRBV6-1|NA|TRBD1
TGTGCCAGCAGGGAAAAGGGACAGGGTTACAAACTGTTTTTT
CASREKGQGYKLFF
>TRBJ2-7|TRBV4-3|NA|TRBD1
TGCGCCAGCAGCCGGGAGACAGGGGAAACCTACGAGCAGTACTTC
CASSRETGETYEQYF
>TRBJ2-3|TRBV7-2|NA|NA
TGTGCCAGCAGCTTTACGTTCTACACAGATACGCAGTATTTT
CASSFTFYTDTQYF
>TRBJ2-5|TRBV6-1|NA|NA
TGTGCCACCATTTCAGGGGTTGGGGAGACCCAGTACTTC
CATISGVGETQYF
>TRBJ1-3|TRBV28|few|NA
TGTGCCAGCAGTTTATCAGGGTCAGGGTTCGCTGGGAACACCATATATTTT
CASSLSGSGFAGNTIYF
>TRBJ2-7|TRBV11-3|NA|TRBD1
TGTGCCAGCAGCTTCGGACAGGAAGGCTACGAGCAGTACTTC
CASSFGQEGYEQYF
>TRBJ2-7|TRBV5-6|NA|NA
TGTGCCAGCAGCTCCATCGGGACCCGCTCCTACGAGCAGTACTTC
CASSSIGTRSYEQYF
>TRBJ1-1|TRBV2|NA|NA
TGTGCCGGCTCAACGGCGAGGACTGAAGCTTTCTTT
CAGSTARTEAFF
>TRBJ2-2|TRBV6-5|NA|NA
TGTGCCAGCAGTTACAGTAGCAGGGCCACCGGGGAGCTGTTTTTT
CASSYSSRATGELFF
>TRBJ2-7|TRBV6-5|NA|TRBD2
TGTGCCAGCAGGCCCGGGACTAGCGGCTCTACGAGGCAGTACTTC
CASRPGTSGSTRQYF
>TRBJ1-1|TRBV28|NA|TRBD1
TGTGCCAGCAGTCCAGGGACAGGGAAGGGGAACACTGAAGCTTTCTTT
CASSPGTGKGNTEAFF
>TRBJ2-3|TRBV12-5|NA|NA
TGTGCTAGTGCCCCGGCCAGGCTGGGGCGCACAGATACGCAGTATTTT
CASAPARLGRTDTQYF
>TRBJ2-3|TRBV15|NA|NA
TGTGCCACCAGCAGGGGCGCAGATACGCAGTATTTT
CATSRGADTQYF
>TRBJ2-3|TRBV5-1|NA|NA
TGCGCCAGCAGCTTGACCGCGGGGAGCACAGATACGCAGTATTTT
CASSLTAGSTDTQYF